A selection of T cell receptor beta chains follows, all from one sample in a study of OX40 agonist ivuxolimab in advanced cancers. Clones were sequenced by immunoSEQ multiplex PCR, and TCRdb holds only the in-frame ones, with some missing. The data show tens of thousands of clones, under 90% seen once. Material: CD4+ or CD8+ T cells sorted from blood, obtained in a trial of the OX40 agonist ivuxolimab. Every receptor here comes from an adult with an advanced solid tumor such as melanoma, head and neck, liver or kidney cancer. The CDR3 runs from the conserved cysteine through the conserved F or W. Each record gives: V gene, J gene, D gene, clone size, CDR3 DNA, CDR3 protein. D genes are given only for firm matches. Rows may omit the clone size; those that give it use once, few, many or a size class.

>TRBV27|TRBJ2-3|TRBD2|-
TGTGCCAGCAGTTCGGTGGTGCGTAGCGGGAGGGCTACAGATACGCAGTATTTT
CASSSVVRSGRATDTQYF
>TRBV7-8|TRBJ2-3|TRBD1|-
TGTGCCAGCAGCACAGGGGCTCCAGGGGATACGCAGTATTTT
CASSTGAPGDTQYF
>TRBV7-2|TRBJ2-1|-|once
TGTGCCAGCAGCTGGAGCTCCTACAATGAGCAGTTCTTC
CASSWSSYNEQFF
>TRBV2|TRBJ1-3|-|-
TGTGCCAGCAGGTTCGGGACACCCTCTGGAAACACCATATATTTT
CASRFGTPSGNTIYF
>TRBV6-6|TRBJ2-3|TRBD1|-
TGTGCCAGCAGTTCAGGGGGCCGTTTGTATTTT
CASSSGGRLYF
>TRBV6-5|TRBJ2-1|TRBD2|once
TGTGCCAGCACCCAAGGAGTAGCGGGCGGTGTGGAGCAGTTCTTC
CASTQGVAGGVEQFF
>TRBV6-1|TRBJ2-7|TRBD1|-
TGTGCCAGCAGTAGGCCGGGACAGGGTCAAGACGAGCAGTACTTC
CASSRPGQGQDEQYF
>TRBV7-3|TRBJ2-1|TRBD2|-
TGTGCCAGCAGCTTAGGTGCGACTAGCGACGAGCAGTTCTTC
CASSLGATSDEQFF
>TRBV10-3|TRBJ1-2|-|once
TGTGCCATCAGTCAACAACTTCAGGGGTCTAACTATGGCTACACCTTC
CAISQQLQGSNYGYTF
>TRBV19|TRBJ1-1|-|-
TGTGCCAGTAGTATCGGTCAGATCGCGGAAGCTTTCTTT
CASSIGQIAEAFF
>TRBV14|TRBJ1-1|-|few
TGTGCCAGCAGCCAAGTTCTTCGGAGGGCTGAAGCTTTCTTT
CASSQVLRRAEAFF
>TRBV6-1|TRBJ2-5|-|-
TGTGCCAGCAGTGAAGCCCCGCAGCAAGAGACCCAGTACTTC
CASSEAPQQETQYF
>TRBV4-2|TRBJ1-1|-|-
TGTGCCAGCAGCCCAGAACCAGGGAACACTGAAGCTTTCTTT
CASSPEPGNTEAFF
>TRBV28|TRBJ2-2|TRBD2|-
TGTGCCAGCACGCGACCGGGACTAGCGGGAGGAAGCACCGGGGAGCTGTTTTTT
CASTRPGLAGGSTGELFF
>TRBV18|TRBJ2-4|-|-
TGTGCCAGCTCACCGGACAGCTCAAAAAACATTCAGTACTTC
CASSPDSSKNIQYF
>TRBV7-8|TRBJ2-3|TRBD2|-
TGTGCCAGCAGCCCGCGGGAGGGCCAAGATACGCAGTATTTT
CASSPREGQDTQYF
>TRBV19|TRBJ1-2|-|-
TGTGCCAGTAGTATGATTGAGGGTCGTGGCTACACCTTC
CASSMIEGRGYTF
>TRBV6-6|TRBJ2-1|TRBD2|-
TGTGCCAGCAGTTACGAGCGGGAGGGCCGGGGTGAGCAGTTCTTC
CASSYEREGRGEQFF
>TRBV6-1|TRBJ1-2|-|-
TGTGCCAGCAGTGATACCAGGGATGGCTACACCTTC
CASSDTRDGYTF
>TRBV5-1|TRBJ1-2|-|once
TGCGCCAGCAGCTTGGATCCCGGAGCTAACTATGGCTACACCTTC
CASSLDPGANYGYTF
>TRBV18|TRBJ1-5|TRBD1|-
TGTGCCAGCTCACCAGCGACAGGGGGAGATCAGCCCCAGCATTTT
CASSPATGGDQPQHF
>TRBV4-2|TRBJ1-3|-|-
TGTGCCAGCAGCCAAGGTGAGGCAGGTCCTTCTGGAAACACCATATATTTT
CASSQGEAGPSGNTIYF
>TRBV19|TRBJ2-7|TRBD1|-
TGTGCCAGTAGACAAAATATCCTTGGACAGGGAACCGACGAGCAGTACTTC
CASRQNILGQGTDEQYF
>TRBV28|TRBJ1-2|TRBD1|-
TGTGCCAGCAGGTCCCCGGGACAGAACTATGGCTACACCTTC
CASRSPGQNYGYTF
>TRBV5-1|TRBJ2-3|TRBD1|few
TGCGCCAGCAGCCGCGGACAGGGGCAGGGAGATACGCAGTATTTT
CASSRGQGQGDTQYF
>TRBV27|TRBJ2-7|TRBD1|-
TGTGCCAGCAGTCTAACAGGGGGGCGGGGCGAGCAGTACTTC
CASSLTGGRGEQYF
>TRBV11-3|TRBJ2-5|-|-
TGTGCCAGCAGCTTACACAGAGCCCAAGAGACCCAGTACTTC
CASSLHRAQETQYF
>TRBV10-3|TRBJ1-5|-|few
TGTGCCATCAGTGAGGGGGGGCTGGATCAGCCCCAGCATTTT
CAISEGGLDQPQHF
>TRBV15|TRBJ2-1|TRBD2|-
TGTGCCACCAGTTGGGCAGCGGGAGGGTACAATGAGCAGTTCTTC
CATSWAAGGYNEQFF
>TRBV5-1|TRBJ2-1|TRBD1|once
TGCGCCAGCAGCTTGCAGCCGACAGGGCCGTACAATGAGCAGTTCTTC
CASSLQPTGPYNEQFF
>TRBV4-1|TRBJ1-4|-|-
TGCGCCAGCAGCCACGGATGGGACACTCGTAATGAAAAACTGTTTTTT
CASSHGWDTRNEKLFF
>TRBV28|TRBJ2-1|-|-
TGTGCCAGCAGTTTCTTACGGGGAGCCTTCTACAATGAGCAGTTCTTC
CASSFLRGAFYNEQFF
>TRBV28|TRBJ2-3|-|-
TGTGCCAGCAGAACCCGCACTGGGGATACGCAGTATTTT
CASRTRTGDTQYF
>TRBV11-2|TRBJ2-2|-|-
TGTGCCAGCACCCCCTTCGGGGGACCGAACACCGGGGAGCTGTTTTTT
CASTPFGGPNTGELFF
>TRBV4-1|TRBJ1-4|-|-
TGCGCCAGCAGCCAAGAGTTGCTACTCGGACAGTCGAATAATGAAAAACTGTTTTTT
CASSQELLLGQSNNEKLFF
>TRBV7-9|TRBJ1-2|-|-
TGTGCCAGCAGCGGATCTAACTATGGCTACACCTTC
CASSGSNYGYTF
>TRBV19|TRBJ1-5|-|many
TGTGCCAGTAGTATAGATGGAGGGGCTTATAGCAATCAGCCCCAGCATTTT
CASSIDGGAYSNQPQHF
>TRBV19|TRBJ2-5|TRBD1|-
TGTGCCAGTAGTATGTGGGTAGGGGGCCAGGAGACCCAGTACTTC
CASSMWVGGQETQYF
>TRBV28|TRBJ2-3|TRBD2|-
TGTGCCAGCAGTTTCAGCGGGAGTGATACGCAGTATTTT
CASSFSGSDTQYF
>TRBV19|TRBJ1-5|TRBD1|once
TGTGCCAGTAGTATAGACACAGGGGCAGGTGATCAGCCCCAGCATTTT
CASSIDTGAGDQPQHF
>TRBV27|TRBJ2-4|TRBD1|few
TGTGCCAGCAGTCCAGACCTTGTGACAGGGGTCGGAGCCAAAAACATTCAGTACTTC
CASSPDLVTGVGAKNIQYF
>TRBV9|TRBJ2-3|-|-
TGTGCCAGCAGCGTAGGGACTCGACTGGGGGAAGATACGCAGTATTTT
CASSVGTRLGEDTQYF